A single T cell receptor (beta chain) is shown here with its context. This sample is part of a study of blood T cell repertoires in COVID-19. V dropped 3 bases and J dropped 10 bases, with 10 bases sitting between them. The CDR3 is made up of 13 amino acids. The germline gives CDR1 MNHNS, CDR2 SASEGT. TCRdb's table, derived via immunoSEQ multiplex PCR, lists solely in-frame clones and lacks some. The data hold approximately 130,000 clones, with approximately 83% observed a single time. This receptor was obtained from a woman in her forties or fifties who had recovered from COVID-19. The chain is built from TRBV6-1 and TRBJ1-6; D unclear. Sequencing was performed on peripheral blood. DNA for the CDR3: TGTGCCAGCAGTGACGAGGCCGGATCACCCCTCCACTTT. This encodes CASSDEAGSPLHF.